Below, one TCR beta chain is given with its context. The CDR3 runs to 13 residues. V lost 6 bases and J 6 bases, leaving 17 bases between the germline ends. Germline loops: CDR1 SQVTM, CDR2 ANQGSEA. Here immunoSEQ multiplex PCR was the method, and the copy in TCRdb shows in-frame clones only, minus some. The sample carries 200,000 to 250,000 clones, approximately 83% recorded once. The sample comes from a study of blood T cell repertoires in COVID-19. V is TRBV29-1 and J is TRBJ1-2; D is uncertain. Material for sequencing was peripheral blood. The receptor was isolated from a woman aged 45 to 65 with acute or convalescent COVID-19. The chain's CDR3 is CSVELWVRDGYTF. In nucleotides, the CDR3 is TGCAGCGTGGAGTTGTGGGTTAGAGATGGCTACACCTTC.